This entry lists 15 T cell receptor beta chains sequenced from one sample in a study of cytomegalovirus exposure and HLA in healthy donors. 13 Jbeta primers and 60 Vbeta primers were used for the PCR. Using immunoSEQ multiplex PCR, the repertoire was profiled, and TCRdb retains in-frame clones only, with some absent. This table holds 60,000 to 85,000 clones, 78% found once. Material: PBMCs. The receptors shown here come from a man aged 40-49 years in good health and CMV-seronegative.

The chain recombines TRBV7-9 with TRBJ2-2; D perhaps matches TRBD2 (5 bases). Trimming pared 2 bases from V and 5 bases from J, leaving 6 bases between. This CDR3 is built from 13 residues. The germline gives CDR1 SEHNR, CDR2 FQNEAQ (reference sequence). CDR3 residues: CASSLRGTGELFF. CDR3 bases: TGTGCCAGCAGCTTACGGGGTACCGGGGAGCTGTTTTTT.

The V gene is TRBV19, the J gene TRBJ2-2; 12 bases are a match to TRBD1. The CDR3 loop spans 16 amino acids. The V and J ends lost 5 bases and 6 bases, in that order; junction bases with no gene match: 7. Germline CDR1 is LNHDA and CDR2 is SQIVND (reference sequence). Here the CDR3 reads CASSAGQGAGAGELFF. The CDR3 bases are TGTGCCAGTAGTGCGGGACAGGGGGCGGGTGCCGGGGAGCTGTTTTTT. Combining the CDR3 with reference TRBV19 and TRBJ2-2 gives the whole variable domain DGGITQSPKYLFRKEGQNVTLSCEQNLNHDAMYWYRQDPGQGLRLIYYSQIVNDFQKGDIAEGYSVSREKKESFPLTVTSAQKNPTAFYLCASSAGQGAGAGELFFGEGSRLTVL.

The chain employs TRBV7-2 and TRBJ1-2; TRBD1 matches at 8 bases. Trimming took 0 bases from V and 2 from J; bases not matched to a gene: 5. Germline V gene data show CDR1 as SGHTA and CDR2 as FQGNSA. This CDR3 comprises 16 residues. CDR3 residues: CASSLAAGDRNYGYTF. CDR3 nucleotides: TGTGCCAGCAGCTTAGCGGCGGGGGACAGGAACTATGGCTACACCTTC.

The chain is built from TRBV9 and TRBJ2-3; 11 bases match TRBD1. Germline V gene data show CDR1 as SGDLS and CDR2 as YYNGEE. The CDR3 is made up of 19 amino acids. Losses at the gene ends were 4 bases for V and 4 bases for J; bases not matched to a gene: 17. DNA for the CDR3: TGTGCCAGCAGCAGAGGAATGATGGGGACAGGGGGGTTCTCAGATACGCAGTATTTT. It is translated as CASSRGMMGTGGFSDTQYF.

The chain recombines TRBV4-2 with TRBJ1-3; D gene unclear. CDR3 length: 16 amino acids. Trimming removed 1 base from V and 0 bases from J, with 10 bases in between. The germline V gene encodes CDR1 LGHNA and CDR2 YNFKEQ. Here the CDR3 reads CASSQVREDSGNTIYF. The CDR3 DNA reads TGTGCCAGCAGCCAAGTTCGGGAAGACTCTGGAAACACCATATATTTT.

This CDR3 is CASSAGTGGRQPQHF. DNA for the CDR3: TGTGCCAGCAGTGCCGGGACAGGGGGCCGGCAGCCCCAGCATTTT. V is TRBV27 and J is TRBJ1-5; 12 positions agree with TRBD1. Trimming took 5 bases from V and 7 from J; bases not matched to a gene: 6. The CDR3 consists of 15 residues. CDR1 and CDR2 from the germline V gene are MNHEY and SMNVEV (reference sequence).

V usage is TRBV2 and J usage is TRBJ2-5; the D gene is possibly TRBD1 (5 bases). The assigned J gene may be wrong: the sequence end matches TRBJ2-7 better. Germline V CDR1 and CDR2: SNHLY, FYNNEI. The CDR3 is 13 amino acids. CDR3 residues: CASSVWGPYEQYF. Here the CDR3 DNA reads TGTGCCAGCAGTGTGTGGGGCCCCTACGAGCAGTACTTC.

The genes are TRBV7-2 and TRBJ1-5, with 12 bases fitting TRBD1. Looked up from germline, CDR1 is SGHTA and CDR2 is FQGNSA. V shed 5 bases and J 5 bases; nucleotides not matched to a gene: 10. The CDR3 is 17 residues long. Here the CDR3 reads CASSVIRDRGLDQPQHF. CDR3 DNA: TGTGCCAGCAGCGTCATCCGGGACAGGGGGCTGGATCAGCCCCAGCATTTT.

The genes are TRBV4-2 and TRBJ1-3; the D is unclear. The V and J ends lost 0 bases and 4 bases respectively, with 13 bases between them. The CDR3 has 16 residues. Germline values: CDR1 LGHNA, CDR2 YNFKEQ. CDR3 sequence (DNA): TGTGCCAGCAGCCAAGATGGCGGGCACCGGGGAAACACCATATATTTT. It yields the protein CASSQDGGHRGNTIYF.

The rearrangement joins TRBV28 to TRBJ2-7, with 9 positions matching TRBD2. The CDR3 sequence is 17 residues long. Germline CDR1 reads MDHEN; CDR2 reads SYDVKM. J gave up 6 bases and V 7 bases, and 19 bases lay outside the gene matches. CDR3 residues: CASTAIRLAESNPEQYF. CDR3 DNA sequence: TGTGCCAGCACCGCAATACGACTAGCGGAGAGTAACCCCGAGCAGTACTTC. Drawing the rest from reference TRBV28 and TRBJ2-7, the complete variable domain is DVKVTQSSRYLVKRTGEKVFLECVQDMDHENMFWYRQDPGLGLRLIYFSYDVKMKEKGDIPEGYSVSREKKERFSLILESASTNQTSMYLCASTAIRLAESNPEQYFGPGTRLTVT.

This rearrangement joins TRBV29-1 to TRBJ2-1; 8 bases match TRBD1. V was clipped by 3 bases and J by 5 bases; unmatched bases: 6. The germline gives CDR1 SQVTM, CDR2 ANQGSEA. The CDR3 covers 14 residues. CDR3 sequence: CSVDTGTGDNEQFF. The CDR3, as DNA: TGCAGCGTTGATACCGGGACAGGAGACAATGAGCAGTTCTTC.

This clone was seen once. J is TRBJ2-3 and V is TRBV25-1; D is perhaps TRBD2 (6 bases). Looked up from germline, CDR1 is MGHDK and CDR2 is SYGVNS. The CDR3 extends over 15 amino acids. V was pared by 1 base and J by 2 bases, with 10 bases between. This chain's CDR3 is CASSESGDFTDTQYF. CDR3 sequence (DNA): TGTGCCAGCAGTGAATCGGGGGATTTCACAGATACGCAGTATTTT.

Here the CDR3 DNA reads TGCGCCAGCAGCTTGGGGCCTCCTAGTGAGGAGCAGTTCTTC. This codes for CASSLGPPSEEQFF. The rearrangement joins TRBV5-1 to TRBJ2-1; D not certain. The germline V gene has CDR1 SGHRS and CDR2 YFSETQ. V was pared by 0 bases and J by 10 bases, with 14 bases between. This CDR3 is built from 14 residues. The whole variable domain, remainder taken from reference TRBV5-1 and TRBJ2-1, is KAGVTQTPRYLIKTRGQQVTLSCSPISGHRSVSWYQQTPGQGLQFLFEYFSETQRNKGNFPGRFSGRQFSNSRSEMNVSTLELGDSALYLCASSLGPPSEEQFFGPGTRLTVL.

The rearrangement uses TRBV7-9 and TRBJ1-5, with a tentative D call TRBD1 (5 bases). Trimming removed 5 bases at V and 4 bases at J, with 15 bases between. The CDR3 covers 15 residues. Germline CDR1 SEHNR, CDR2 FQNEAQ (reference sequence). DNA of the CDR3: TGTGCCAGCAGCCCAATCGGGCAGGGTAATCAGCCCCAGCATTTT. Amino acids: CASSPIGQGNQPQHF.

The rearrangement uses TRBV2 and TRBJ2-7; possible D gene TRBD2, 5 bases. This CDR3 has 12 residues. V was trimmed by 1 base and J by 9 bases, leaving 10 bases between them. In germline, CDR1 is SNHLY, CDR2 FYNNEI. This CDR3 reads CASSEELRGQYF. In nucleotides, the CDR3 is TGTGCCAGCAGTGAAGAATTACGGGGGCAGTACTTC. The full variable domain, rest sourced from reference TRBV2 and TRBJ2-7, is EPEVTQTPSHQVTQMGQEVILRCVPISNHLYFYWYRQILGQKVEFLVSFYNNEISEKSEIFDDQFSVERPDGSNFTLKIRSTKLEDSAMYFCASSEELRGQYFGPGTRLTVT.